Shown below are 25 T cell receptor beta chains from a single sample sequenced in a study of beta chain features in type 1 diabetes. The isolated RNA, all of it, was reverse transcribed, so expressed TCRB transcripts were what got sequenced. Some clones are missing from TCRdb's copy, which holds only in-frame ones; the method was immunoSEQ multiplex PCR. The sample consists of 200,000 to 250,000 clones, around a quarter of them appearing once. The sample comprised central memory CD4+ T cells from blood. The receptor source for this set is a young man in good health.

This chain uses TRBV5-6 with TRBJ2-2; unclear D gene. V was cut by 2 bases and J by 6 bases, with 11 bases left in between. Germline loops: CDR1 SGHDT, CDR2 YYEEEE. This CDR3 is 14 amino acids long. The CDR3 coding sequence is TGTGCCAGCAGCTTACAAGGGTTCGCCGGGGAGCTGTTTTTT. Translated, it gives CASSLQGFAGELFF. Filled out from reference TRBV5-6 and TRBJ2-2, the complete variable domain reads DAGVTQSPTHLIKTRGQQVTLRCSPKSGHDTVSWYQQALGQGPQFIFQYYEEEERQRGNFPDRFSGHQFPNYSSELNVNALLLGDSALYLCASSLQGFAGELFFGEGSRLTVL.

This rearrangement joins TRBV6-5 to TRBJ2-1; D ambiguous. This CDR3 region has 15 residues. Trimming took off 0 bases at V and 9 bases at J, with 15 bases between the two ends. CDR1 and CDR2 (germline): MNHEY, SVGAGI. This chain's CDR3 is CASSYSMSYMGEQFF. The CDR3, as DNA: TGTGCCAGCAGTTACTCGATGTCGTACATGGGTGAGCAGTTCTTC.

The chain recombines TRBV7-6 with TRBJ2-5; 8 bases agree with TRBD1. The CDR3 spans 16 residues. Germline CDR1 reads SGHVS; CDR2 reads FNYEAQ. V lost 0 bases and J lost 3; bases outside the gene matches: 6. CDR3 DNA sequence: TGTGCCAGCAGCTTAGCTCCGGGACAGGTGAAAGAGACCCAGTACTTC. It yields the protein CASSLAPGQVKETQYF.

The CDR3 nucleotides are TGTGCCAGCAGCGATTGGGGCGACGAGCAGTACTTC. Its translation is CASSDWGDEQYF. The chain joins TRBV7-2 to TRBJ2-7; possible D gene TRBD1, 5 bases. V was shortened by 5 bases and J by 5 bases, with 10 bases between the two germline ends. This CDR3 spans 12 amino acids. Per germline, CDR1 SGHTA and CDR2 FQGNSA.

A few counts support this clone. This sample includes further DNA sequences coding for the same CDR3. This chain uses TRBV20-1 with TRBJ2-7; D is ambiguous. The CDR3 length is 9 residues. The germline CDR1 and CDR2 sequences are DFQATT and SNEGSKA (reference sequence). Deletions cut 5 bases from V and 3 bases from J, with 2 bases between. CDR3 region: CSAGYEQYF. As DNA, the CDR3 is TGCAGTGCTGGCTACGAGCAGTACTTC.

The CDR3 nucleotides are TGTGCCAGCAGTGGATCTAGGCGAGTACGGGAGCAGTACTTC. As protein: CASSGSRRVREQYF. V gene TRBV2 combines with J gene TRBJ2-7; no firm D call. Trimming took off 4 bases at V and 7 bases at J, with 17 bases between the two ends. CDR3 length equals 14 residues. Germline lookup yields CDR1 SNHLY and CDR2 FYNNEI.

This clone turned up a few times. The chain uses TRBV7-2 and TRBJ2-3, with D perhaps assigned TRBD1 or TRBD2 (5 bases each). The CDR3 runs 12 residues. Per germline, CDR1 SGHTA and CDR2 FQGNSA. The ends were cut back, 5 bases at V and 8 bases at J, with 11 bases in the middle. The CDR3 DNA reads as TGTGCCAGCAGCCAGATGGGGACTACGCAGTATTTT. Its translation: CASSQMGTTQYF.

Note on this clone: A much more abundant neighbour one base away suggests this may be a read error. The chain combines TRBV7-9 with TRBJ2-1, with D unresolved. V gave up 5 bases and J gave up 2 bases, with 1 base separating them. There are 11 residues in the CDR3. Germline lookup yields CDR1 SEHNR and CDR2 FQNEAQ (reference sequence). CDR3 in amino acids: CASSPYNEQFF. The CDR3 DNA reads TGTGCCAGCAGCCCCTACAATGAGCAGTTCTTC.

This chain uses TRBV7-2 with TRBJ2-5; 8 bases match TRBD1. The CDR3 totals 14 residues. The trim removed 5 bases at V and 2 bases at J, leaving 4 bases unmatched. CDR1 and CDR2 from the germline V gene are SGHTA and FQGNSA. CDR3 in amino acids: CASSPGQAQETQYF. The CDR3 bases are TGTGCCAGCAGCCCGGGACAGGCTCAAGAGACCCAGTACTTC. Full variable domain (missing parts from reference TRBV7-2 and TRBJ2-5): GAGVSQSPSNKVTEKGKDVELRCDPISGHTALYWYRQSLGQGLEFLIYFQGNSAPDKSGLPSDRFSAERTGGSVSTLTIQRTQQEDSAVYLCASSPGQAQETQYFGPGTRLLVL.

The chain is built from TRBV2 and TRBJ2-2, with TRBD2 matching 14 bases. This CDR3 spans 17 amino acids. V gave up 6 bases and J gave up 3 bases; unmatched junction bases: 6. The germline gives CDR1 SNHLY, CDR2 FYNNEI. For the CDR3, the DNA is TGTGCCAGCAGACCCGGGACTAGCGGGGGCTACACCGGGGAGCTGTTTTTT. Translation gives CASRPGTSGGYTGELFF.

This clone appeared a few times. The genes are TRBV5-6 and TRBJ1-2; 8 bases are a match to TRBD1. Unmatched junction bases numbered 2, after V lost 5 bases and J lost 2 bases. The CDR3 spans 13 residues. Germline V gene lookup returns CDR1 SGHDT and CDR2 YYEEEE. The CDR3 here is CASRGQENYGYTF. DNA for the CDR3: TGTGCCAGCAGGGGACAGGAAAACTATGGCTACACCTTC.

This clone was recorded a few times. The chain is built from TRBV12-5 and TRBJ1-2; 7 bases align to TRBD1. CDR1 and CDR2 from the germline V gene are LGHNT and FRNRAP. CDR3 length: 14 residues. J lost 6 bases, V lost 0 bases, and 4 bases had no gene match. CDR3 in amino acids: CASGLVQGTDGYTF. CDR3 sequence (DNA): TGTGCTAGTGGTTTGGTACAGGGGACGGATGGCTACACCTTC.

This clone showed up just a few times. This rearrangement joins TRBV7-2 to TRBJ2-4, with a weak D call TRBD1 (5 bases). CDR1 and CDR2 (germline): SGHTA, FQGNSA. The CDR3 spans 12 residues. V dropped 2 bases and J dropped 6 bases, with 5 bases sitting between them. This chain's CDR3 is CASSLQGNIQYF. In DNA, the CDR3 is TGTGCCAGCAGCTTACAGGGAAACATTCAGTACTTC.

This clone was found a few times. The CDR3 is CASSHSRGDYGYTF. The CDR3 nucleotides read TGTGCCAGCAGCCATTCTCGGGGCGACTATGGCTACACCTTC. The rearrangement joins TRBV7-9 to TRBJ1-2, with D perhaps TRBD1 (5 bases). Germline lookup yields CDR1 SEHNR and CDR2 FQNEAQ (reference sequence). V lost 5 bases and J 3 bases, leaving 13 bases between the germline ends. The CDR3 has 14 residues.

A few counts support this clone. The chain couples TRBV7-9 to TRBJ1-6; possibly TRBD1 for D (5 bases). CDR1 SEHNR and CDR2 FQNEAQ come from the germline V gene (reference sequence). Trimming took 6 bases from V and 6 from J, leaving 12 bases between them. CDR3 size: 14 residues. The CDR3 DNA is TGTGCCAGCAGTCGCGACGGGGGTAATTCACCCCTCCACTTT. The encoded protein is CASSRDGGNSPLHF.

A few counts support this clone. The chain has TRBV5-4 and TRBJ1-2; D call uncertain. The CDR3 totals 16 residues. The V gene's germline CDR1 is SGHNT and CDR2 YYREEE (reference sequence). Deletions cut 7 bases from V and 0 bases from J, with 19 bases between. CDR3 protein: CASGYKKGAANYGYTF. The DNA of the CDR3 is TGTGCCAGCGGGTATAAAAAGGGCGCGGCTAACTATGGCTACACCTTC.

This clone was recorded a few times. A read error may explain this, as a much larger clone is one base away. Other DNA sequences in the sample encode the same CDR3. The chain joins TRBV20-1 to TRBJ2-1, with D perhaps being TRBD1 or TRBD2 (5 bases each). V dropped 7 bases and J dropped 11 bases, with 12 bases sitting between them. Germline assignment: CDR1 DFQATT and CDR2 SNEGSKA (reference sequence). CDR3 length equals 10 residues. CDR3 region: CSGGQGQQFF. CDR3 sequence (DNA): TGCAGTGGCGGGCAGGGACAGCAGTTCTTC.

CDR3 sequence reads: CASSGQGGYNEQFF. The CDR3, as DNA: TGTGCCAGCAGTGGACAGGGAGGCTACAATGAGCAGTTCTTC. This chain uses TRBV2 with TRBJ2-1, with D possibly being TRBD1 (7 bases). The length of the CDR3 is 14 residues. The V and J ends lost 4 bases and 3 bases respectively, with 10 bases between them. Per the germline V gene, CDR1 is SNHLY and CDR2 is FYNNEI.

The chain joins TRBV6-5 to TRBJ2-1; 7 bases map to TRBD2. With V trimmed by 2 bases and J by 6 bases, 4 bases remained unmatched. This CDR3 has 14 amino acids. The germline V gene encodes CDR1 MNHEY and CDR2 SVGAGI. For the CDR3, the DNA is TGTGCCAGCAGTTACGGACTAGATAGCAATGAGCAGTTCTTC. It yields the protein CASSYGLDSNEQFF.

The CDR3 DNA reads as TGTGCCACAGCTTTGGGGACTAGCGGCCCAGCAGGGCAGTTCTTC. Translation gives CATALGTSGPAGQFF. This chain connects TRBV28 to TRBJ2-1; TRBD2 aligns across 11 bases. The CDR3 sequence is 15 residues long. Germline V gene data show CDR1 as MDHEN and CDR2 as SYDVKM. J gave up 12 bases and V 10 bases, and 17 bases lay outside the gene matches.

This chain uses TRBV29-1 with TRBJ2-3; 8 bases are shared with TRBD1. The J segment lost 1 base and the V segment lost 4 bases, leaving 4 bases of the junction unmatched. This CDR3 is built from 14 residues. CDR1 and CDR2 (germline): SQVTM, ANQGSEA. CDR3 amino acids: CSVGAGGGTDTQYF. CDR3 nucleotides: TGCAGCGTTGGGGCAGGGGGCGGCACAGATACGCAGTATTTT.

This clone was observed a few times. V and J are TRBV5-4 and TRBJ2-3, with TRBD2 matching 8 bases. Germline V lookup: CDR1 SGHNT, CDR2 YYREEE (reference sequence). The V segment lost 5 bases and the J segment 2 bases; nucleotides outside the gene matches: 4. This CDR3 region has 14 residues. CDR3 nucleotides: TGTGCCAGCAGGCCGGGGGGGGACACAGATACGCAGTATTTT. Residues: CASRPGGDTDTQYF.

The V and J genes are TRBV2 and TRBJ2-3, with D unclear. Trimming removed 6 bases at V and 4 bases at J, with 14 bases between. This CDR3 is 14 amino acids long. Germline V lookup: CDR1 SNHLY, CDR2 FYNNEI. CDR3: CASRATLLADTQYF. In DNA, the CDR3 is TGTGCCAGCAGAGCAACCCTGCTAGCAGATACGCAGTATTTT.

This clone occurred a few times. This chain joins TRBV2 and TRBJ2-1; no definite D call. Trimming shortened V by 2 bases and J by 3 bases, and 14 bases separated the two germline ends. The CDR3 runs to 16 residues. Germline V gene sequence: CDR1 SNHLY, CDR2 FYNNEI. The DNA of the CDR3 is TGTGCCAGCAGTGAAAGTAGAACTCCGCGCTACAATGAGCAGTTCTTC. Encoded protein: CASSESRTPRYNEQFF.

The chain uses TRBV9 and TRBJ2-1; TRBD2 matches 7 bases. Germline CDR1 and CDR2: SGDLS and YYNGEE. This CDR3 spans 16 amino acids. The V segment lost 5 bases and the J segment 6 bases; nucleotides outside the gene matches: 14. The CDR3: CASRSGQGLDGNEQFF. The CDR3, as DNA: TGTGCCAGCAGATCCGGCCAAGGACTAGACGGCAATGAGCAGTTCTTC.